This TCR beta chain was observed in a study of long-term antiretroviral therapy in people with HIV. Researchers ran immunoSEQ v3.0 at survey level. Method: immunoSEQ multiplex PCR; TCRdb's copy keeps in-frame clones and lacks some. The repertoire consists of 20,000 to 30,000 clones, with around four fifths occurring once and the leading ten covering approximately 5.5%. Trimming cost V 6 bases and J 2 bases; bases outside gene matches: 3. The CDR3 totals 15 residues. Germline assignment: CDR1 SNHLY and CDR2 FYNNEI. The receptor's source is a man aged 18 to 30 with HIV. This specimen was unsorted PBMCs, taken 3 years after starting antiretroviral therapy. The chain carries TRBV2 and TRBJ2-3, with TRBD2 matching 12 bases. CDR3 coding DNA: TGTGCCAGCAGGAGACTAGCGGGGGTCACAGATACGCAGTATTTT. This sequence encodes CASRRLAGVTDTQYF.